This T cell receptor (beta chain) was captured by sequencing in a study of blood T cell repertoires in COVID-19. There are 15 residues in the CDR3. V lost 0 bases, J lost 7 bases, and 16 bases lay in between. CDR1 and CDR2 (germline): SGDLS, YYNGEE. Sequencing was performed with immunoSEQ multiplex PCR; in TCRdb, only in-frame clones are kept and a portion is missing. The sample includes more than 150,000 clones, about nine tenths of them seen just once. The receptor was derived from a woman under 40 who had recovered from COVID-19. The chain has TRBV9 and TRBJ1-2; D possibly corresponds to TRBD1 (5 bases). The sample taken for sequencing was PBMCs or T cells enriched from blood (not recorded which). The CDR3, as DNA: TGTGCCAGCAGCGTAGCGGGCAGTCCCCAGGGTGGCTACACCTTC. It encodes CASSVAGSPQGGYTF.